The TCR beta chain described here comes from a study of blood T cell repertoires in COVID-19. Study-level background: The cDNA or gDNA used as material had been derived from T cells, B-cell-depleted T cells, or PBMCs.

The length of the CDR3 is 12 residues. With 2 bases removed from V and 5 bases from J, the gap between germline ends came to 6 bases. Germline lookup yields CDR1 SGHNT and CDR2 YENEEA. This clone has only a few counts. The data were produced by immunoSEQ multiplex PCR, yet TCRdb's version contains in-frame clones alone and is incomplete. The sample lists some 200,000 clones, about 86% seen once, with 9.5% to 15% in the top ten. Patients of the Seattle cohort, enrolled during active infection, were followed longitudinally. The receptor comes from a woman between 70 and 85 years old with COVID-19, enrolled during active disease. The chain combines TRBV11-3 with TRBJ2-5, with D uncertain. The specimen sequenced was peripheral blood. The CDR3 loop reads CASSLSRETQYF. As DNA, the CDR3 is TGTGCCAGCAGCTTAAGCCGGGAGACCCAGTACTTC.